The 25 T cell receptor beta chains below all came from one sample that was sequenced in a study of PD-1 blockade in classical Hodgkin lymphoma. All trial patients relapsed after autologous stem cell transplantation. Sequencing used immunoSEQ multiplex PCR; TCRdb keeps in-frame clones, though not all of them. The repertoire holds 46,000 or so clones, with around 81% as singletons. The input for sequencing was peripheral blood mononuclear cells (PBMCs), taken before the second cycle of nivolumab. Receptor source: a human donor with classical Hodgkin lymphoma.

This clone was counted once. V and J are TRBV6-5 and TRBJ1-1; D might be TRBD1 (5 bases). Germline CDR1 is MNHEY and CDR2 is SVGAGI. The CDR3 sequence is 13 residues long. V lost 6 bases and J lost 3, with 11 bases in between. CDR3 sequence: CASSSGPHTEAFF. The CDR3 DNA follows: TGTGCCAGCAGCTCGGGACCGCACACTGAAGCTTTCTTT.

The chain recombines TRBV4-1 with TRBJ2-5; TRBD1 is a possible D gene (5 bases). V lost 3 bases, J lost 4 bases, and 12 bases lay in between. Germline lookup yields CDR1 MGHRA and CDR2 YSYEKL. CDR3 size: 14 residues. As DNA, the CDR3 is TGCGCCAGCAGCCAGAGTAATAGGGGAGAGACCCAGTACTTC. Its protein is CASSQSNRGETQYF.

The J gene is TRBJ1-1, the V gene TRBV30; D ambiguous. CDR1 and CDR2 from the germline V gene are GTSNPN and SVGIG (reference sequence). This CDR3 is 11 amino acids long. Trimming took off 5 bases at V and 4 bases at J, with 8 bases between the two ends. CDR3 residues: CAWGRTTEAFF. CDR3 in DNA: TGTGCCTGGGGCCGGACCACTGAAGCTTTCTTT.

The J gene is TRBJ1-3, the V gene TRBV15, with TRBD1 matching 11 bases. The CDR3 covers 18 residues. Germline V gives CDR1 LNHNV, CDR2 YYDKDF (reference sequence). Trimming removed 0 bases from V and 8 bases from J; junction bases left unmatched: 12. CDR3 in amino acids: CATSRDGQPGQGGDTIYF. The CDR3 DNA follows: TGTGCCACCAGCAGAGATGGCCAGCCGGGACAGGGGGGGGACACCATATATTTT.

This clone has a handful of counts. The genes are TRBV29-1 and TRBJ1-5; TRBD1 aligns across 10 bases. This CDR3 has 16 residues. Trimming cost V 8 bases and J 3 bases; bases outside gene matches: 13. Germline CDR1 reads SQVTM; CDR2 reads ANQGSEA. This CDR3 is CSPGTGERHYNQPQHF. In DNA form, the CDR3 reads TGCAGCCCTGGGACAGGGGAAAGGCACTACAATCAGCCCCAGCATTTT.

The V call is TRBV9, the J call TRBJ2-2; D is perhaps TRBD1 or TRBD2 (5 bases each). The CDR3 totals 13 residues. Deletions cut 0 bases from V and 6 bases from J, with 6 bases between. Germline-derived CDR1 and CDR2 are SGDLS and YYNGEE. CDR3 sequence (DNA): TGTGCCAGCAGCGTAGGAGGGGCCGGGGAGCTGTTTTTT. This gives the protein CASSVGGAGELFF.

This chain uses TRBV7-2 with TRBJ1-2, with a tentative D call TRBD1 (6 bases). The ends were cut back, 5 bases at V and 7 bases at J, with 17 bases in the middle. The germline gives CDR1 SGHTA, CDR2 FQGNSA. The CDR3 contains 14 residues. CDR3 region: CASSPYSSTGGYTF. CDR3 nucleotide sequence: TGTGCCAGCAGCCCCTACAGCTCGACAGGTGGCTACACCTTC. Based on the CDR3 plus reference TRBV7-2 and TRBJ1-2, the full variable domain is GAGVSQSPSNKVTEKGKDVELRCDPISGHTALYWYRQSLGQGLEFLIYFQGNSAPDKSGLPSDRFSAERTGGSVSTLTIQRTQQEDSAVYLCASSPYSSTGGYTFGSGTRLTVV.

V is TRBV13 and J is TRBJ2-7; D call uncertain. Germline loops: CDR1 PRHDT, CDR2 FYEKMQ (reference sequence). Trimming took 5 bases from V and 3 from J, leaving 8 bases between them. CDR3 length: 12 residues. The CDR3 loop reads CASSTYIYEQYF. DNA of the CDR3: TGTGCCAGCAGCACCTACATCTACGAGCAGTACTTC. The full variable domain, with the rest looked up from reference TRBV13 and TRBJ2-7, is AAGVIQSPRHLIKEKRETATLKCYPIPRHDTVYWYQQGPGQDPQFLISFYEKMQSDKGSIPDRFSAQQFSDYHSELNMSSLELGDSALYFCASSTYIYEQYFGPGTRLTVT.

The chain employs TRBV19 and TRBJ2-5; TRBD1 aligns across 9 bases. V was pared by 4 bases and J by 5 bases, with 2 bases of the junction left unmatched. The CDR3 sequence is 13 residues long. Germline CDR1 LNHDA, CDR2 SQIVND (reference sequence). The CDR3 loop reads CASSRGQGETQYF. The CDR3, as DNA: TGTGCCAGTAGTAGGGGACAGGGTGAGACCCAGTACTTC.

The CDR3 reads CASSMPRTGKETQYF. As DNA, the CDR3 is TGTGCCAGCAGTATGCCCCGGACAGGGAAAGAGACCCAGTACTTC. V usage is TRBV28 and J usage is TRBJ2-5; 8 bases are a match to TRBD1. V shed 5 bases, J shed 3 bases, and the junction held 8 bases outside the gene matches. Germline loops: CDR1 MDHEN, CDR2 SYDVKM. This CDR3 region has 15 residues.

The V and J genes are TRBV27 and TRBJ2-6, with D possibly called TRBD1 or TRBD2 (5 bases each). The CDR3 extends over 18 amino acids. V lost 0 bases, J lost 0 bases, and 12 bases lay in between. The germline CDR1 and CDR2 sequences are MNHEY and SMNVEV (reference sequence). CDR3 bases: TGTGCCAGCAGTTTATCCGGGGACCTACTCTCTGGGGCCAACGTCCTGACTTTC. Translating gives CASSLSGDLLSGANVLTF.

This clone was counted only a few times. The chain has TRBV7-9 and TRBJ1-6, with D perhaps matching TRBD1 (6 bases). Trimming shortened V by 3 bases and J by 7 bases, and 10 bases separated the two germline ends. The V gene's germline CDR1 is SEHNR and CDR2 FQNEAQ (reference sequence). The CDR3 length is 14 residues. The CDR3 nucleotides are TGTGCCAGCAGCTTTCAAGGGGGGAATTCACCCCTCCACTTT. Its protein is CASSFQGGNSPLHF.

The CDR3 spells CSANQYTEAFF. DNA for the CDR3: TGCAGTGCTAATCAGTACACTGAAGCTTTCTTT. The chain joins TRBV20-1 to TRBJ1-1; the D is unclear. From germline, CDR1 is DFQATT and CDR2 SNEGSKA (reference sequence). The CDR3 consists of 11 residues. The V end was cut by 4 bases, the J end by 3 bases, with 6 bases between.

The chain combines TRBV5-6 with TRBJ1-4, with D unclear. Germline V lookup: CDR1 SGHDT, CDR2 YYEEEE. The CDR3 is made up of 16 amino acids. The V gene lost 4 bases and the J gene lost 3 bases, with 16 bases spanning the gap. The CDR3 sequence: CASSALEETPNEKLFF. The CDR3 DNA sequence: TGTGCCAGCAGCGCATTAGAGGAAACTCCTAATGAAAAACTGTTTTTT. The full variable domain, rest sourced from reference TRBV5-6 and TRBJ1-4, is DAGVTQSPTHLIKTRGQQVTLRCSPKSGHDTVSWYQQALGQGPQFIFQYYEEEERQRGNFPDRFSGHQFPNYSSELNVNALLLGDSALYLCASSALEETPNEKLFFGSGTQLSVL.

DNA for the CDR3: TGTGCCAGCAGCTCGCCCACAGGGGGCCGGAGCACAGATACGCAGTATTTT. Its translation is CASSSPTGGRSTDTQYF. J is TRBJ2-3 and V is TRBV5-4; TRBD1 matches 9 bases. The CDR3 covers 17 residues. With 3 bases clipped from V and 0 bases from J, the junction kept 8 bases outside the gene matches. Germline-derived CDR1 and CDR2 are SGHNT and YYREEE (reference sequence).

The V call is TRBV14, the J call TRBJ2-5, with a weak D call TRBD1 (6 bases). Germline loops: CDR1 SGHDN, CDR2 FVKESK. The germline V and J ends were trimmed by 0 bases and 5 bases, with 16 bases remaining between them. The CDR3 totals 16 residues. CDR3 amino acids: CASSQERTAIMETQYF. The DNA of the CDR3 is TGTGCCAGCAGCCAAGAGAGGACAGCTATTATGGAGACCCAGTACTTC. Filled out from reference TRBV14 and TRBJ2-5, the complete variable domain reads EAGVTQFPSHSVIEKGQTVTLRCDPISGHDNLYWYRRVMGKEIKFLLHFVKESKQDESGMPNNRFLAERTGGTYSTLKVQPAELEDSGVYFCASSQERTAIMETQYFGPGTRLLVL.

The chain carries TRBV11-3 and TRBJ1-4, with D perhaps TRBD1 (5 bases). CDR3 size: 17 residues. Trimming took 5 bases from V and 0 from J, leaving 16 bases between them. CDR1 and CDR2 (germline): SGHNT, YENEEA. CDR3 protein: CASSPLLGAATNEKLFF. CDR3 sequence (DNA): TGTGCCAGCAGCCCCCTCTTAGGGGCAGCAACTAATGAAAAACTGTTTTTT.

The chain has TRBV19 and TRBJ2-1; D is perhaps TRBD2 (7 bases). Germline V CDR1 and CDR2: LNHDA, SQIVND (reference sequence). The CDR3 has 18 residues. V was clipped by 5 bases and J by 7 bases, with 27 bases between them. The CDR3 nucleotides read TGTGCCAGTAGTTCCATCTTGGAGGGGGGGGCCTCCGGGAATGAGCAGTTCTTC. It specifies CASSSILEGGASGNEQFF. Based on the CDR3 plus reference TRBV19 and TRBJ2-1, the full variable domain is DGGITQSPKYLFRKEGQNVTLSCEQNLNHDAMYWYRQDPGQGLRLIYYSQIVNDFQKGDIAEGYSVSREKKESFPLTVTSAQKNPTAFYLCASSSILEGGASGNEQFFGPGTRLTVL.

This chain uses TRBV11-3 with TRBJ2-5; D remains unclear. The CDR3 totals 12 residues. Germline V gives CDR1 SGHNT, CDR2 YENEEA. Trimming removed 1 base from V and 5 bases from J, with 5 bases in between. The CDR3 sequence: CASSLGFETQYF. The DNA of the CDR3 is TGTGCCAGCAGCTTAGGCTTCGAGACCCAGTACTTC.

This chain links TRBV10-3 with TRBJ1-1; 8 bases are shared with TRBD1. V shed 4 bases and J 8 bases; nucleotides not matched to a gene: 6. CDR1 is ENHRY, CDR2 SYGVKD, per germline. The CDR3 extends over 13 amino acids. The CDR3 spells CAISADRGVEAFF. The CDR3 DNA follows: TGTGCCATCAGTGCCGACAGGGGAGTAGAAGCTTTCTTT.

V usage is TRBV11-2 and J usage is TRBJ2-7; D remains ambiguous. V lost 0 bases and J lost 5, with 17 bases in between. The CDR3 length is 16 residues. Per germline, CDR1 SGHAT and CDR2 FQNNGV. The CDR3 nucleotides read TGTGCCAGCAGCTTAGATCTGATAAGGGCCCACAACGAGCAGTACTTC. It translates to CASSLDLIRAHNEQYF.

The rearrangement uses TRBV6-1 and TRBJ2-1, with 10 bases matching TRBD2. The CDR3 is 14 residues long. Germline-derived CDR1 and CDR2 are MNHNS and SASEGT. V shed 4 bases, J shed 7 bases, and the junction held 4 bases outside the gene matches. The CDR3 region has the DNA TGTGCCAGCAGTGCCATTAGCGGGAGGAATGAGCAGTTCTTC. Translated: CASSAISGRNEQFF.

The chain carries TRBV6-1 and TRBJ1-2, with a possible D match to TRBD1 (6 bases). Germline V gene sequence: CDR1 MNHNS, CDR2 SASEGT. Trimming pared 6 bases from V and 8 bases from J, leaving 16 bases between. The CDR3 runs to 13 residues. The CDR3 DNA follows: TGTGCCAGCAGATCTCTTTGGGGGCAGGGCTACACCTTC. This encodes CASRSLWGQGYTF.

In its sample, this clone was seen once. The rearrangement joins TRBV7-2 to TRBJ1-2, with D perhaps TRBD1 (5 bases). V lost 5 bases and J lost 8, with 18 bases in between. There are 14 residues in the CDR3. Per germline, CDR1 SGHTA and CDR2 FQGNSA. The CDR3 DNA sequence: TGTGCCAGCAGCCCAGGACAAGGCAGCTTGGGCTACACCTTC. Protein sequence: CASSPGQGSLGYTF.

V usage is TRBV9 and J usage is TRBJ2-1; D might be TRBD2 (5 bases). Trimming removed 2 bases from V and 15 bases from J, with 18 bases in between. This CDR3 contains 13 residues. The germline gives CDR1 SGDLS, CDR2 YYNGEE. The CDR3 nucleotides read TGTGCCAGCAGCGTCCGGCCCGCGGGTCTCCCGTTCTTC. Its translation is CASSVRPAGLPFF.